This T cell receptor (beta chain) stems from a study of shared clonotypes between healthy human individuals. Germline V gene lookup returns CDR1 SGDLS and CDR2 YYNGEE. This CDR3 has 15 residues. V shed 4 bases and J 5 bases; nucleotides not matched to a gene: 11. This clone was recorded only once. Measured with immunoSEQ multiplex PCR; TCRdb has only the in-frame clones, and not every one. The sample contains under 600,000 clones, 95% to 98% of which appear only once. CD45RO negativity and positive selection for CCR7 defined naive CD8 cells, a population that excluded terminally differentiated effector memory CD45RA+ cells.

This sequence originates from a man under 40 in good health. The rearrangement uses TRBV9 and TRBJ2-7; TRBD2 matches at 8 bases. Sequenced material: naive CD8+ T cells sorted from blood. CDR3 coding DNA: TGTGCCAGCAGCTCCCCGGGGGGGATCGGGAACGAGCAGTACTTC. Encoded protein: CASSSPGGIGNEQYF.